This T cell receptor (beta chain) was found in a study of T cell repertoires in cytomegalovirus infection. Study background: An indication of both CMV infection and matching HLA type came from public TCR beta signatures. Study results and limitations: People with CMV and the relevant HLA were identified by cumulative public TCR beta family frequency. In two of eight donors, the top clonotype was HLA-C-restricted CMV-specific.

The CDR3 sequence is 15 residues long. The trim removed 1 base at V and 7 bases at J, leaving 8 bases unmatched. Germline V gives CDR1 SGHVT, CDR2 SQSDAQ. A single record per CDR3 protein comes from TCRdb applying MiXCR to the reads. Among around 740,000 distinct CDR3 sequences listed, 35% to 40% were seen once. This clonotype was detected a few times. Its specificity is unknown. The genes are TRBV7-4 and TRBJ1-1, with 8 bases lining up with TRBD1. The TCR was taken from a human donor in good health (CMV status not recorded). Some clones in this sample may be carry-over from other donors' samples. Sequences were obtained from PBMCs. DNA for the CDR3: TGTGCCAGCAGCTTAGAGTCAGGGGGCTCCTTTGAAGCTTTCTTT. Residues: CASSLESGGSFEAFF. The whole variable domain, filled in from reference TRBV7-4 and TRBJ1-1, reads GAGVSQSPRYKVAKRGRDVALRCDSISGHVTLYWYRQTLGQGSEVLTYSQSDAQRDKSGRPSGRFSAERPERSVSTLKIQRTEQGDSAVYLCASSLESGGSFEAFFGQGTRLTVV.